Sequencing of this T cell receptor beta chain was carried out in a study of blood T cell repertoires in COVID-19. Germline lookup yields CDR1 SGHTA and CDR2 FQGNSA. V shed 4 bases and J 2 bases; nucleotides not matched to a gene: 12. The CDR3 extends over 17 amino acids. The Seattle site enrolled patients during active infection and followed them longitudinally. Sequenced by immunoSEQ multiplex PCR; TCRdb stores in-frame clones only, minus some. The sample holds more than 95,000 clones, around nine tenths seen once. The chain has TRBV7-2 and TRBJ2-3; 7 nucleotides line up with TRBD2. The sequence was collected from a man between 50 and 59 years old with COVID-19, enrolled during active disease. Material for sequencing was peripheral blood. The CDR3 protein is CASSSRLTSLITDTQYF. CDR3 sequence (DNA): TGTGCCAGCAGCTCACGCCTGACTAGCTTGATCACAGATACGCAGTATTTT.